The 20 T cell receptor beta chains given below trace back to one sample, sequenced in a study of T cells in Graves' hyperthyroidism and ophthalmopathy. TCR beta CDR3 regions were amplified from RNA. The TCR CDR3 first-round RT-PCR relied on the HTBI primer set. TCRdb passed the multiplex PCR reads through MiXCR, listing each CDR3 protein once. The table includes approximately 570,000 distinct CDR3 sequences, around 20% detected once. Sequenced input: blood. These receptors all stem from a man aged 35 to 55 with Graves' ophthalmopathy.

This clonotype was detected many times. The chain joins TRBV12-3 or TRBV12-4 to TRBJ1-5, with D tentatively TRBD1 (6 bases). V lost 7 bases, J lost 5 bases, and 15 bases lay in between. This CDR3 is 14 amino acids long. The CDR3 here is CASTLGDTDQPQHF. The CDR3 bases are TGTGCCAGCACCCTGGGGGACACCGATCAGCCCCAGCATTTT.

This clonotype was found a few times. V is TRBV11-2 and J is TRBJ2-2, with 9 bases identical to TRBD2. The CDR3 extends over 16 amino acids. The V segment lost 4 bases and the J segment 0 bases; nucleotides outside the gene matches: 3. CDR1 SGHAT and CDR2 FQNNGV come from the germline V gene. CDR3 in amino acids: CASSSAGGANTGELFF. CDR3 nucleotide sequence: TGTGCCAGCAGCTCGGCGGGGGGGGCGAACACCGGGGAGCTGTTTTTT.

This clonotype was counted ten times or more. CDR3 DNA: TGTGCCAGCAGCCCTAGTGAGGGGGGGAACAATGAGCAGTTCTTC. It translates to CASSPSEGGNNEQFF. The chain recombines TRBV3-1 with TRBJ2-1; the D gene is possibly TRBD2 (7 bases). The CDR3 contains 15 residues. V lost 4 bases, J lost 5 bases, and 15 bases lay in between. Germline CDR1 and CDR2: LGHDT and YNNKEL (reference sequence).

This clonotype showed up just a few times. The chain employs TRBV20-1 and TRBJ2-7; 7 bases map to TRBD1. Germline assignment: CDR1 DFQATT and CDR2 SNEGSKA (reference sequence). After removal of 6 bases from V and 2 bases from J, the junction contained 7 bases not matched to a gene. This CDR3 has 13 amino acids. CDR3 in DNA: TGCAGTGCCGACAGGGAATTGACCTACGAGCAGTACTTC. Its translation is CSADRELTYEQYF.

This clonotype was observed a handful of times. The V gene is TRBV30, the J gene TRBJ2-1; D possibly matches TRBD1 or TRBD2 (6 bases each). The V and J ends lost 1 base and 1 base respectively, with 11 bases between them. Per germline, CDR1 GTSNPN and CDR2 SVGIG (reference sequence). The CDR3 extends over 15 amino acids. The CDR3 coding sequence is TGTGCCTGGAGTGGGGGGGCGGGATCCTACAATGAGCAGTTCTTC. Translating it yields CAWSGGAGSYNEQFF.

The chain employs TRBV7-6 and TRBJ1-3, with D unresolved. The length of the CDR3 is 17 residues. CDR1 SGHVS and CDR2 FNYEAQ come from the germline V gene. Trimming took 2 bases from V and 0 from J, leaving 14 bases between them. The CDR3, as DNA: TGTGCCAGCAGCTTAACCACTACCTGGGGCTCTGGAAACACCATATATTTT. Protein sequence: CASSLTTTWGSGNTIYF.

This clonotype has only a few counts. The rearrangement joins TRBV24-1 to TRBJ2-1, with 7 bases lining up with TRBD1. Germline CDR1 is KGHDR and CDR2 is SFDVKD. Trimming removed 5 bases from V and 9 bases from J; junction bases left unmatched: 9. The CDR3 loop spans 14 amino acids. For the CDR3, the DNA is TGTGCCACCAGTGTCGGACAGGTAGGCGGTGAGCAGTTCTTC. Amino acids: CATSVGQVGGEQFF.

The J gene is TRBJ2-7, the V gene TRBV30, with TRBD2 as a possible D gene (5 bases). CDR3 length equals 13 residues. V was pared by 3 bases and J by 2 bases, with 11 bases between. Germline lookup yields CDR1 GTSNPN and CDR2 SVGIG (reference sequence). The CDR3 reads CAWSGVSPYEQYF. As DNA, the CDR3 is TGTGCCTGGAGCGGGGTCAGTCCCTACGAGCAGTACTTC.

On this clonotype itself: This may arise from a read error, as a much more abundant clone is one base away. The chain joins TRBV2 to TRBJ2-1; 7 bases line up with TRBD2. The CDR3 contains 15 residues. Germline CDR1 is SNHLY and CDR2 is FYNNEI. This CDR3 reads CAGSESVAGVHEQFF. DNA for the CDR3: TGTGCCGGCAGTGAGTCGGTGGCGGGGGTACATGAGCAGTTCTTC.

The J gene is TRBJ2-5, the V gene TRBV19, with D unresolved. V was cut by 4 bases and J by 3 bases, with 9 bases left in between. This CDR3 has 13 residues. From germline, CDR1 is LNHDA and CDR2 SQIVND (reference sequence). For the CDR3, the DNA is TGTGCCAGTAGTAGCCACTTAAAAGAGACCCAGTACTTC. Protein: CASSSHLKETQYF.

This clonotype showed up just a few times. V is TRBV7-9 and J is TRBJ2-2; 8 bases line up with TRBD1. The germline CDR1 and CDR2 sequences are SEHNR and FQNEAQ (reference sequence). This CDR3 has 16 residues. The V segment lost 5 bases and the J segment 3 bases; nucleotides outside the gene matches: 8. The CDR3 DNA reads TGTGCCAGCAGCCCACTCACAGGGGGAGACACCGGGGAGCTGTTTTTT. This gives the protein CASSPLTGGDTGELFF.

This clonotype was detected a few times. The chain carries TRBV5-8 and TRBJ2-1; D ambiguous. CDR1 and CDR2 (germline): SGHTS, YDEGEE. The ends were cut back, 5 bases at V and 7 bases at J, with 10 bases in the middle. The CDR3 is made up of 12 amino acids. CDR3 in amino acids: CASRSVSNEQFF. For the CDR3, the DNA is TGTGCCAGCAGGTCCGTCTCGAATGAGCAGTTCTTC.

On this clonotype: A much larger clonotype is one base distant, so this may be a read error. This chain joins TRBV11-1 and TRBJ1-1; D remains ambiguous. Germline CDR1 reads SGHAT; CDR2 reads FQDESV (reference sequence). CDR3 length equals 14 residues. The CDR3: CASSLGSGNIEAFF. CDR3 sequence (DNA): TGTGCCAGCAGCTTAGGTAGTGGGAACATTGAAGCTTTCTTT.

This clonotype was observed at least ten times. The rearrangement joins TRBV28 to TRBJ2-7, with D unclear. The CDR3 spans 14 residues. Trimming pared 5 bases from V and 1 base from J, leaving 12 bases between. Germline V gives CDR1 MDHEN, CDR2 SYDVKM. As DNA, the CDR3 is TGTGCCAGCAGTGCGTCAGAAACGTCCTACGAGCAGTACTTC. Residues: CASSASETSYEQYF.

In its sample, this clonotype was seen many times. The chain couples TRBV6-1 to TRBJ2-7; D may be TRBD1 (6 bases). This CDR3 has 12 residues. The germline V gene has CDR1 MNHNS and CDR2 SASEGT. The V and J ends lost 8 bases and 2 bases respectively, with 10 bases between them. CDR3 sequence reads: CASGQGPYEQYF. Here the CDR3 DNA reads TGTGCCAGCGGCCAGGGGCCCTACGAGCAGTACTTC.

The chain combines TRBV7-3 with TRBJ2-5; D could derive from TRBD1 or TRBD2 (6 bases each). The CDR3 spans 19 residues. Germline CDR1 SGHTA, CDR2 FQGTGA. V was cut by 2 bases and J by 1 base, with 23 bases left in between. The CDR3 nucleotides are TGTGCCAGCAGCTTAGTAGGGGGGCCTGGGCGTGGGTCCCAAGAGACCCAGTACTTC. This codes for CASSLVGGPGRGSQETQYF.

This rearrangement joins TRBV11-2 to TRBJ2-1, with 9 bases fitting TRBD2. Germline V gene data show CDR1 as SGHAT and CDR2 as FQNNGV. Germline trimming cut 8 bases from V and 7 bases from J; bases unmatched to any gene: 18. The CDR3 is made up of 17 amino acids. The CDR3 region has the DNA TGTGCCAGCGGATACCCCCCTACCGGGACTAGCCGGAATGAGCAGTTCTTC. Its protein is CASGYPPTGTSRNEQFF.

This clonotype was observed a handful of times. The rearrangement joins TRBV24-1 to TRBJ1-5, with a possible D match to TRBD1 (5 bases). Germline CDR1 reads KGHDR; CDR2 reads SFDVKD. Trimming left V 9 bases short and J 3 bases short, with 23 bases between. CDR3 length: 17 amino acids. The CDR3 DNA reads TGTGCCACCCCATCGCGGGGCGCGGGTAGTGTCAATCAGCCCCAGCATTTT. This translates into CATPSRGAGSVNQPQHF.

This clonotype was observed a handful of times. The gene calls are TRBV28 and TRBJ2-2, with TRBD2 matching 7 bases. The V and J ends lost 6 bases and 1 base, in that order; junction bases with no gene match: 8. Germline CDR1 reads MDHEN; CDR2 reads SYDVKM. The CDR3 spans 16 residues. Written as DNA, the CDR3 is TGTGCCAGCAGCCCTATCGTAGCGGGGAACACCGGGGAGCTGTTTTTT. This gives the protein CASSPIVAGNTGELFF.

This chain links TRBV15 with TRBJ2-1; D is unclear. Germline-derived CDR1 and CDR2 are LNHNV and YYDKDF (reference sequence). V was shortened by 5 bases and J by 7 bases, with 12 bases between the two germline ends. The CDR3 covers 13 residues. The CDR3 protein is CATSERRNNEQFF. The CDR3 nucleotides read TGTGCCACCAGCGAGCGAAGAAATAATGAGCAGTTCTTC.